This T cell receptor (beta chain) came from a study of T cell changes during pregnancy in multiple sclerosis. This CDR3 region has 15 residues. Germline assignment: CDR1 SGHNT and CDR2 YYREEE (reference sequence). V was cut by 4 bases and J by 0 bases, with 11 bases left in between. The repertoire was sequenced with immunoSEQ multiplex PCR; TCRdb's copy has only in-frame clones and lacks some. The table records around 130,000 clones, about 93% of them present only once. The starting material was peripheral blood, obtained before pregnancy. The genes are TRBV5-4 and TRBJ1-5; D possibly corresponds to TRBD1 (6 bases). This receptor was obtained from a female donor with multiple sclerosis, enrolled in a pregnancy study. The CDR3 sequence is CASSMAGDSNQPQHF. CDR3 sequence (DNA): TGTGCCAGCAGCATGGCAGGGGATAGCAATCAGCCCCAGCATTTT.